Listed here are 7 T cell receptor beta chains from one sample, sequenced in a study of blood T cell repertoires in COVID-19. TCRdb's table, derived via immunoSEQ multiplex PCR, lists solely in-frame clones and lacks some. The sample records roughly 190,000 clones, 88% being singletons. Sequenced sample: peripheral blood. All receptors come from a human donor in a cohort sampled during active COVID-19.

The rearrangement links TRBV7-2 to TRBJ2-3; 11 bases are a match to TRBD2. With 4 bases clipped from V and 1 base from J, the junction kept 13 bases outside the gene matches. CDR1 is SGHTA, CDR2 FQGNSA, per germline. The CDR3 totals 19 residues. This chain's CDR3 is CASSSSTTSGRFGTDTQYF. CDR3 bases: TGTGCCAGCAGCTCCAGCACCACTAGCGGGAGATTTGGCACAGATACGCAGTATTTT. The full variable domain, in which reference TRBV7-2 and TRBJ2-3 provide the parts outside the CDR3, is GAGVSQSPSNKVTEKGKDVELRCDPISGHTALYWYRQSLGQGLEFLIYFQGNSAPDKSGLPSDRFSAERTGGSVSTLTIQRTQQEDSAVYLCASSSSTTSGRFGTDTQYFGPGTRLTVL.

The chain recombines TRBV19 with TRBJ2-7, with 7 bases lining up with TRBD2. V was clipped by 3 bases and J by 0 bases; unmatched bases: 2. In germline, CDR1 is LNHDA, CDR2 SQIVND (reference sequence). The CDR3 spans 14 residues. CDR3 bases: TGTGCCAGTAGTATCCGCGGGAGCTCCTACGAGCAGTACTTC. It specifies CASSIRGSSYEQYF. Supplemented by reference TRBV19 and TRBJ2-7, the full variable domain reads DGGITQSPKYLFRKEGQNVTLSCEQNLNHDAMYWYRQDPGQGLRLIYYSQIVNDFQKGDIAEGYSVSREKKESFPLTVTSAQKNPTAFYLCASSIRGSSYEQYFGPGTRLTVT.

This chain uses TRBV19 with TRBJ1-5; 7 bases fit TRBD1. V was clipped by 3 bases and J by 6 bases; unmatched bases: 5. CDR1 is LNHDA and CDR2 is SQIVND in the germline V gene (reference sequence). The CDR3 totals 14 residues. CDR3 nucleotides: TGTGCCAGTAGTATTGCAGGGGGTGCTCAGCCCCAGCATTTT. The encoded protein is CASSIAGGAQPQHF.

The V gene is TRBV12-3 or TRBV12-4, the J gene TRBJ2-7; maybe TRBD1 (5 bases). The CDR3 extends over 13 amino acids. Trimming took off 1 base at V and 11 bases at J, with 15 bases between the two ends. CDR3 region: CASSLGQSRRKYF. Written as DNA, the CDR3 is TGTGCCAGCAGTTTAGGACAGTCACGGAGAAAGTACTTC.

The rearrangement links TRBV30 to TRBJ2-1, with 10 positions matching TRBD2. This CDR3 has 13 amino acids. CDR1 GTSNPN and CDR2 SVGIG come from the germline V gene (reference sequence). V shed 5 bases, J shed 7 bases, and the junction held 5 bases outside the gene matches. DNA of the CDR3: TGTGCCTGGCGTAAGCGGGGGGGTAATGAGCAGTTCTTC. Protein: CAWRKRGGNEQFF.

The V call is TRBV20-1, the J call TRBJ1-5, with D maybe TRBD1 (5 bases). Trimming cost V 3 bases and J 4 bases, with 16 bases left between them. Germline CDR1 reads DFQATT; CDR2 reads SNEGSKA (reference sequence). CDR3 length: 15 amino acids. The CDR3 is CSASPSDTPNQPQHF. The CDR3 DNA reads as TGCAGTGCTAGTCCTTCGGACACACCAAATCAGCCCCAGCATTTT.

The genes are TRBV30 and TRBJ2-3; weak D call: TRBD1 (6 bases). This CDR3 contains 13 residues. Germline V CDR1 and CDR2: GTSNPN, SVGIG (reference sequence). V was clipped by 2 bases and J by 4 bases, with 10 bases between them. CDR3: CAWSSQGPDTQYF. CDR3 nucleotide sequence: TGTGCCTGGAGTTCACAGGGCCCAGATACGCAGTATTTT.